This record concerns one TCR beta chain sequence. Libraries were prepared by immunoSEQ multiplex PCR; TCRdb keeps only in-frame clonotypes and omits some of them. The sample includes over 130,000 clones, 75% to 90% of them seen just once. This sample is drawn from a study of blood T cell repertoires in COVID-19. Germline CDR1 is MGHDK and CDR2 is SYGVNS. Between the trimmed V and J ends, which lost 1 base and 0 bases, there was a span of 6 bases. There are 14 residues in the CDR3. The sample consisted of peripheral blood. The chain recombines TRBV25-1 with TRBJ1-1, with TRBD1 as a possible D gene (5 bases). The TCR comes from a woman of 80 years or more with acute or convalescent COVID-19. The CDR3 reads CASSEWGMNTEAFF. The CDR3 DNA reads TGTGCCAGCAGTGAATGGGGCATGAACACTGAAGCTTTCTTT.